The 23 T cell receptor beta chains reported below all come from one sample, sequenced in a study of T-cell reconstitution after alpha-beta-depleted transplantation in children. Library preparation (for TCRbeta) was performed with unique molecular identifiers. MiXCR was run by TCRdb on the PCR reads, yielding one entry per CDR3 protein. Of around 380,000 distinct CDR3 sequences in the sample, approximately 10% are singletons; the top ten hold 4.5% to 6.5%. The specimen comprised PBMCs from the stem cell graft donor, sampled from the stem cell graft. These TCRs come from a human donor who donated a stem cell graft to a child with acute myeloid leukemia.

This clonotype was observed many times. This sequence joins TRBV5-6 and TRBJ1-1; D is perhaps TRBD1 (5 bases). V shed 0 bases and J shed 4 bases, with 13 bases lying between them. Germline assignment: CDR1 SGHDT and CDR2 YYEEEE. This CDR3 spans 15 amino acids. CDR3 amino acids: CASSLGTPGITEAFF. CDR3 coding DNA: TGTGCCAGCAGCTTGGGGACACCCGGGATCACTGAAGCTTTCTTT.

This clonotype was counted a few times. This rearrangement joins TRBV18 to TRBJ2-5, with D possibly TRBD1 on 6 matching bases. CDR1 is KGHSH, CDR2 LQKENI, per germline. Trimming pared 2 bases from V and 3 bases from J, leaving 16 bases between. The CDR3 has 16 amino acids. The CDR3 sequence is CASSPGQRGKKETQYF. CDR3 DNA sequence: TGTGCCAGCTCACCAGGACAAAGGGGGAAGAAAGAGACCCAGTACTTC.

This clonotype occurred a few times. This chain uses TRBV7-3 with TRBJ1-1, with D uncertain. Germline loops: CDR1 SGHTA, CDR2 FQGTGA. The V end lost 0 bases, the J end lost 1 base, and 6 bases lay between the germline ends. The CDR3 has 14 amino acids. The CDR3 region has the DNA TGTGCCAGCAGCTTAACAGGACCGAACACTGAAGCTTTCTTT. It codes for CASSLTGPNTEAFF.

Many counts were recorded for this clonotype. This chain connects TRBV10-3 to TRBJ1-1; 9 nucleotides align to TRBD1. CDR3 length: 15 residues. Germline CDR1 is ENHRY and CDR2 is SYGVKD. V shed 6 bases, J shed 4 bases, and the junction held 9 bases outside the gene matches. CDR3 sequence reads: CAISKQGAESTEAFF. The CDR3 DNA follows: TGTGCCATCAGCAAACAGGGGGCAGAAAGCACTGAAGCTTTCTTT.

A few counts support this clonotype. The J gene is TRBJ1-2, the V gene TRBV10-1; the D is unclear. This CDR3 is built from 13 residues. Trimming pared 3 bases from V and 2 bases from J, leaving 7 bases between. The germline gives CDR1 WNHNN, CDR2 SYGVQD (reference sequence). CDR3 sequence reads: CASSESSNYGYTF. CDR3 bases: TGCGCCAGCAGTGAATCGTCCAACTATGGCTACACCTTC.

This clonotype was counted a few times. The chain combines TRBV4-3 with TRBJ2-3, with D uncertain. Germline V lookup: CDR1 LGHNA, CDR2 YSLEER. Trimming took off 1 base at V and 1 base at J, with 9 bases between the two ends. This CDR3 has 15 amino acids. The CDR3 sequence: CASSQAAGRTDTQYF. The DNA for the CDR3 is TGCGCCAGCAGCCAAGCGGCAGGACGCACAGATACGCAGTATTTT.

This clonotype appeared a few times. This chain's CDR3 is CASSPDRVEQYV. DNA for the CDR3: TGTGCCAGCAGTCCGGACAGGGTCGAGCAGTACGTC. V gene TRBV12-3 or TRBV12-4 combines with J gene TRBJ2-7; 8 positions agree with TRBD1. V was clipped by 5 bases and J by 6 bases; unmatched bases: 3. The CDR3 covers 12 residues.

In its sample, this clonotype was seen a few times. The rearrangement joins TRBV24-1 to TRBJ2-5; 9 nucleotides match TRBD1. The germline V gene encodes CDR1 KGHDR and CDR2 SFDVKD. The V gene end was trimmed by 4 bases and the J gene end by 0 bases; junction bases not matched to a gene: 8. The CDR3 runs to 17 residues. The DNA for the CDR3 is TGTGCCACCAGTGACCCACGGGACAGGGAAAACCAAGAGACCCAGTACTTC. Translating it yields CATSDPRDRENQETQYF.

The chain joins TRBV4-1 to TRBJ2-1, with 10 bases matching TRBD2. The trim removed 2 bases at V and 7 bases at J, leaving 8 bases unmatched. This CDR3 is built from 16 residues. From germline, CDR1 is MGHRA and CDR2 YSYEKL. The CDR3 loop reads CASSQPTSGAWNEQFF. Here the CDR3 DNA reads TGCGCCAGCAGCCAACCAACTAGCGGGGCTTGGAATGAGCAGTTCTTC.

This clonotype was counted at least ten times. CDR3 nucleotide sequence: TGTGCCAGCAGTTTCCTAGGAGGGCCTCGGAATGAGCAGTTCTTC. Its translation: CASSFLGGPRNEQFF. The chain joins TRBV12-3 or TRBV12-4 to TRBJ2-1, with a possible D match to TRBD2 (6 bases). This CDR3 contains 15 residues. The V gene lost 3 bases and the J gene lost 7 bases, with 16 bases spanning the gap.

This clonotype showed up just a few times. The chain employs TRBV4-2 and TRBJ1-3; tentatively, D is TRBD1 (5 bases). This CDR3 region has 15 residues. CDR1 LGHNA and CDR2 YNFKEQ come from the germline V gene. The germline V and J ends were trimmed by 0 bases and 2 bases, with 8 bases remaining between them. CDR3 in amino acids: CASSQDATAGNTIYF. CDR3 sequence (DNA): TGTGCCAGCAGCCAAGATGCGACAGCTGGAAACACCATATATTTT.

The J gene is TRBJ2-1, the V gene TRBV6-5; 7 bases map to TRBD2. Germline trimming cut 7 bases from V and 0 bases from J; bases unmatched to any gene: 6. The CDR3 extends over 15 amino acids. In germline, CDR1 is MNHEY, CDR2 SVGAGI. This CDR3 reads CASTRTRSSYNEQFF. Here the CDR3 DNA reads TGTGCCAGCACCAGGACTAGAAGCTCCTACAATGAGCAGTTCTTC.

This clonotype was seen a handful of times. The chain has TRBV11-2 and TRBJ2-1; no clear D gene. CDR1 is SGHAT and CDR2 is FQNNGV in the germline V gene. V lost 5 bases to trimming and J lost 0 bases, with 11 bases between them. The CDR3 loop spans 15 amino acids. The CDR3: CASSDWRSSYNEQFF. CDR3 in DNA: TGTGCCAGCAGCGACTGGCGGTCCTCCTACAATGAGCAGTTCTTC.

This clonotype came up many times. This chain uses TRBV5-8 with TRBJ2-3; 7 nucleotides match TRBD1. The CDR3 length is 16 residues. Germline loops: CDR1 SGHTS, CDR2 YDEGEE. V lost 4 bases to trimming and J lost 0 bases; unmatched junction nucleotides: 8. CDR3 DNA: TGTGCCAGCAGCCCTGGTTTGACAGGGAGCACAGATACGCAGTATTTT. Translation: CASSPGLTGSTDTQYF.

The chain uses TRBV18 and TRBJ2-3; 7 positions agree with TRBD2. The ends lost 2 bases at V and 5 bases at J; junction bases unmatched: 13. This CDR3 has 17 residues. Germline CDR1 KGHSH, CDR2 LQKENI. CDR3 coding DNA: TGTGCCAGCTCACCATCCCGTCTGGCGGGAGTCGAAGATACGCAGTATTTT. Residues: CASSPSRLAGVEDTQYF.

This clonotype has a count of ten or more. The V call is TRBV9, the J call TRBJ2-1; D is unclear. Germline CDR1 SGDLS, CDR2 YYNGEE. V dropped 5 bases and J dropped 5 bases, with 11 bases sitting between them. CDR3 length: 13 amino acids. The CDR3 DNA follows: TGTGCCAGCAGTCTAGACTTAAACAATGAGCAGTTCTTC. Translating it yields CASSLDLNNEQFF.

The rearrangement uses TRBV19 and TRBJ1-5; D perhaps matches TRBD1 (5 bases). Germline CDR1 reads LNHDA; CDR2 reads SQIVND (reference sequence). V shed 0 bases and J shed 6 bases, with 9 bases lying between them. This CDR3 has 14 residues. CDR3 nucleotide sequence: TGTGCCAGTAGTATAGAAGGGGCGGCTCAGCCCCAGCATTTT. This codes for CASSIEGAAQPQHF.

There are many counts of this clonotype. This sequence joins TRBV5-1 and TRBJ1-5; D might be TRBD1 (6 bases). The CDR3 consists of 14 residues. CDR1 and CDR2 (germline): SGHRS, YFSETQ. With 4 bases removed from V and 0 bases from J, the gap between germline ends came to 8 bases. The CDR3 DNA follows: TGCGCCAGCAGCATAGGGGGTAGCAATCAGCCCCAGCATTTT. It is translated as CASSIGGSNQPQHF.

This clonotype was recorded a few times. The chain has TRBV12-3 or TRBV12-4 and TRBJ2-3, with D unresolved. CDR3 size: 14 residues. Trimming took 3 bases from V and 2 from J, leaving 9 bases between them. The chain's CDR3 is CASSFRADTDTQYF. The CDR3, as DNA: TGTGCCAGCAGTTTTAGAGCTGACACAGATACGCAGTATTTT.

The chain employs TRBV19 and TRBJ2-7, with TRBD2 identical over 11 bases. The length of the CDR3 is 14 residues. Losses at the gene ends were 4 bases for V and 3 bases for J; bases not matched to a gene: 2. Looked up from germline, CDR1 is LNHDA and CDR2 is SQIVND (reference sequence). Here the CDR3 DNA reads TGTGCCAGTAGTACTAGCGGGGGGAACTACGAGCAGTACTTC. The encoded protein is CASSTSGGNYEQYF. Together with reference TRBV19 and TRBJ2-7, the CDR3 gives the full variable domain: DGGITQSPKYLFRKEGQNVTLSCEQNLNHDAMYWYRQDPGQGLRLIYYSQIVNDFQKGDIAEGYSVSREKKESFPLTVTSAQKNPTAFYLCASSTSGGNYEQYFGPGTRLTVT.

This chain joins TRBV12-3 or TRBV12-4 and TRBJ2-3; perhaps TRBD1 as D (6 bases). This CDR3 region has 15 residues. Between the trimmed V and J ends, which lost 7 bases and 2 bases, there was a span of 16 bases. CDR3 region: CASIKSGQITDTQYF. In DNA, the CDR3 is TGTGCCAGCATTAAATCCGGACAGATCACAGATACGCAGTATTTT.

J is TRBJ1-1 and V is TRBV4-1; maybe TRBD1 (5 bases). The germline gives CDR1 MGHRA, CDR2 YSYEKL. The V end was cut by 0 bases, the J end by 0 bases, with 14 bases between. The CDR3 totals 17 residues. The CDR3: CASSQEAGSHLNTEAFF. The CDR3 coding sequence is TGCGCCAGCAGCCAAGAGGCAGGGTCTCATTTGAACACTGAAGCTTTCTTT.

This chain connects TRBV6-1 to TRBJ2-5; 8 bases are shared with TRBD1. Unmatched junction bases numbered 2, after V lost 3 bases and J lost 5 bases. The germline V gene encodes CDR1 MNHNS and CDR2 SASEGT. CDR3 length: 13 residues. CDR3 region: CASSEDRDETQYF. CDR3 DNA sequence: TGTGCCAGCAGTGAGGACAGGGACGAGACCCAGTACTTC.